The 15 T cell receptor beta chains listed next were all sequenced from one sample in a study of blood T cells in healthy people across ages. Next came a second PCR, run for 7 to 11 cycles, which used a sample-barcoded 5' primer along with a J-beta primer mix. MiXCR, applied by TCRdb to the 5' RACE reads, yields one record per CDR3 protein. The data contain approximately 800,000 distinct CDR3 sequences, roughly 53% of them seen just once; the ten biggest clones take up approximately 41%. The source material was blood. The origin of the receptors is a man at least 80 years old in good health.

This chain connects TRBV10-3 to TRBJ2-4, with TRBD1 identical over 8 bases. The J call is uncertain, as TRBJ2-7 better fits the DNA end. Germline V gene lookup returns CDR1 ENHRY and CDR2 SYGVKD. The CDR3 length is 13 residues. This chain's CDR3 is CALSDRGSHEQYF. Here the CDR3 DNA reads TGTGCCCTATCCGACAGGGGATCCCACGAGCAGTACTTC.

This clonotype was recorded only once. V gene TRBV6-1 combines with J gene TRBJ1-4; weak D call: TRBD1 (6 bases). The CDR3 runs to 16 residues. The V end was cut by 1 base, the J end by 2 bases, with 11 bases between. Germline-derived CDR1 and CDR2 are MNHNS and SASEGT. CDR3 DNA: TGTGCCAGCAGTGAAGGAGGGGGAACGACTAATGAAAAACTGTTTTTT. Protein: CASSEGGGTTNEKLFF.

The CDR3 is CSVVVGRDTGELFF. For the CDR3, the DNA is TGCAGCGTTGTGGTGGGGCGGGACACCGGGGAGCTGTTTTTT. This chain links TRBV29-1 with TRBJ2-2; TRBD1 or TRBD2 may be the D gene (5 bases each). The CDR3 contains 14 residues. Germline loops: CDR1 SQVTM, CDR2 ANQGSEA. The V gene lost 4 bases and the J gene lost 3 bases, with 12 bases spanning the gap.

The V call is TRBV24-1, the J call TRBJ2-1; D not certain. The CDR3 has 13 residues. The ends were cut back, 4 bases at V and 9 bases at J, with 12 bases in the middle. Germline loops: CDR1 KGHDR, CDR2 SFDVKD. The DNA for the CDR3 is TGTGCCACCAGTGACCTCCAATCTGGTGAGCAGTTCTTC. Its protein product is CATSDLQSGEQFF.

This clonotype was seen more than once but under ten times. V is TRBV5-1 and J is TRBJ2-5; 8 bases map to TRBD2. This CDR3 comprises 14 residues. V lost 6 bases to trimming and J lost 3 bases; unmatched junction nucleotides: 7. The germline gives CDR1 SGHRS, CDR2 YFSETQ. This CDR3 is CASTRSGGEETQYF. CDR3 bases: TGCGCCAGCACCCGGAGCGGGGGAGAAGAGACCCAGTACTTC.

This chain links TRBV7-8 with TRBJ2-7; perhaps D is TRBD1 or TRBD2 (5 bases each). CDR1 and CDR2 from the germline V gene are SGHVS and FQNEAQ. V was clipped by 5 bases and J by 6 bases, with 14 bases between them. The CDR3 is 13 amino acids. The CDR3 spells CASSVKGSGEQYF. For the CDR3, the DNA is TGTGCCAGCAGCGTAAAGGGGAGTGGCGAGCAGTACTTC.

The rearrangement joins TRBV3-1 to TRBJ2-5; D remains unclear. Gene TRBJ2-7 matches the end of the DNA better, so the J call may be wrong. This CDR3 is 13 amino acids long. CDR1 and CDR2 (germline): LGHDT, YNNKEL (reference sequence). The CDR3 here is CASSQEGWDEQYF. The DNA for the CDR3 is TGTGCCAGCAGCCAAGAAGGGTGGGACGAGCAGTACTTC.

The chain combines TRBV29-1 with TRBJ2-1, with 9 positions matching TRBD2. This CDR3 comprises 13 residues. After removal of 3 bases from V and 5 bases from J, the junction contained 2 bases not matched to a gene. Germline V CDR1 and CDR2: SQVTM, ANQGSEA. The CDR3 loop is CSVEREGHNEQFF. DNA of the CDR3: TGCAGCGTTGAGCGGGAGGGACACAATGAGCAGTTCTTC.

The chain combines TRBV29-1 with TRBJ2-7; TRBD1 aligns across 7 bases. The ends lost 6 bases at V and 3 bases at J; junction bases unmatched: 8. In germline, CDR1 is SQVTM, CDR2 ANQGSEA. CDR3 length equals 13 residues. The CDR3 DNA follows: TGCAGCGTGATGACAGGGACCTTCTACGAGCAGTACTTC. It codes for CSVMTGTFYEQYF.

The CDR3, as DNA: TGTGCCACCACCACAGGGATTCGGTATGGCTACACCTTC. Its protein is CATTTGIRYGYTF. The J gene is TRBJ1-2, the V gene TRBV6-1, with D possibly being TRBD1 (6 bases). In germline, CDR1 is MNHNS, CDR2 SASEGT. This CDR3 region has 13 residues. Trimming cost V 10 bases and J 5 bases, with 17 bases left between them.

The chain combines TRBV5-1 with TRBJ2-3; D perhaps matches TRBD2 (5 bases). The V end lost 3 bases, the J end lost 6 bases, and 14 bases lay between the germline ends. The CDR3 runs to 14 residues. Germline V gene data show CDR1 as SGHRS and CDR2 as YFSETQ. CDR3 coding DNA: TGCGCCAGCAGCTCAGGAGGATCTAGGGATACGCAGTATTTT. Translating it yields CASSSGGSRDTQYF. Drawing the rest from reference TRBV5-1 and TRBJ2-3, the complete variable domain is KAGVTQTPRYLIKTRGQQVTLSCSPISGHRSVSWYQQTPGQGLQFLFEYFSETQRNKGNFPGRFSGRQFSNSRSEMNVSTLELGDSALYLCASSSGGSRDTQYFGPGTRLTVL.

The chain employs TRBV6-9 and TRBJ2-7; 7 bases agree with TRBD2. This CDR3 has 13 amino acids. Germline V CDR1 and CDR2: MNHGY, SVAAGI. V was pared by 10 bases and J by 2 bases, with 8 bases of the junction left unmatched. The CDR3 is CATVGTKTYEQYF. CDR3 nucleotides: TGTGCCACCGTCGGGACTAAGACCTACGAGCAGTACTTC.

This clonotype has at least ten counts. This sequence joins TRBV18 and TRBJ2-1, with a weak D call TRBD1 (5 bases). The CDR3 has 14 amino acids. The germline CDR1 and CDR2 sequences are KGHSH and LQKENI. V lost 4 bases, J lost 5 bases, and 12 bases lay in between. DNA for the CDR3: TGTGCCAGCTCACTTCTCACAGGAGACAATGAGCAGTTCTTC. Amino acids: CASSLLTGDNEQFF.

The CDR3 nucleotides read TGTGCCAGCAGCCATGAGGGCAATCAGCCCCAGCATTTT. Its translation is CASSHEGNQPQHF. V gene TRBV3-1 combines with J gene TRBJ1-5; D ambiguous. Trimming cost V 3 bases and J 2 bases, with 5 bases left between them. The V gene's germline CDR1 is LGHDT and CDR2 YNNKEL (reference sequence). This CDR3 contains 13 residues. The full variable domain, its missing parts supplied by reference TRBV3-1 and TRBJ1-5, is DTAVSQTPKYLVTQMGNDKSIKCEQNLGHDTMYWYKQDSKKFLKIMFSYNNKELIINETVPNRFSPKSPDKAHLNLHINSLELGDSAVYFCASSHEGNQPQHFGDGTRLSIL.

V usage is TRBV6-2 or TRBV6-3 and J usage is TRBJ1-5, with D unclear. V lost 3 bases to trimming and J lost 7 bases, with 10 bases between them. Germline CDR1 is MNHEY and CDR2 is SVGEGT. The CDR3 loop spans 13 amino acids. The CDR3 region is CASSYKGGQPQHF. CDR3 coding DNA: TGTGCCAGCAGTTATAAGGGCGGGCAGCCCCAGCATTTT.